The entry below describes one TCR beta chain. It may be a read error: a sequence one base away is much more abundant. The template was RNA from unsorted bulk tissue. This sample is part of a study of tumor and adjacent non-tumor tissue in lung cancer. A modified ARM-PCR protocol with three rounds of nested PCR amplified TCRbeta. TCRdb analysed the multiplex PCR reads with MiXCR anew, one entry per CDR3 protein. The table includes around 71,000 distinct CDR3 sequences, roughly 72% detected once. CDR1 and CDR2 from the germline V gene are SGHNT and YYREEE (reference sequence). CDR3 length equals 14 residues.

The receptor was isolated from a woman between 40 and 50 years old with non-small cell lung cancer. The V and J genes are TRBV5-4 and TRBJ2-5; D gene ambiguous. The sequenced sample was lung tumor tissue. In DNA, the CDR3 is TGTGTCAGCAGCTTACAGAGTTCTCAAGAGACCCAGTACTTC. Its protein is CVSSLQSSQETQYF.